This TCR beta chain was profiled in a study of CD4 T cell repertoires in COVID-19. V shed 5 bases and J shed 7 bases, with 11 bases lying between them. The CDR3 sequence is 13 residues long. The germline gives CDR1 SGHVS, CDR2 FQNEAQ. Some clones are missing from TCRdb's copy, which holds only in-frame ones; the method was immunoSEQ multiplex PCR. Of over 20,000 clones in the sample, roughly 87% were seen once. These memory T cells were uncultured and sequenced directly after ex vivo isolation. This clonotype originated in a human donor who had COVID-19. The chain recombines TRBV7-8 with TRBJ2-2; D might be TRBD2 (6 bases). The starting material was central memory CD4+ T cells from blood, obtained before the COVID-19 pandemic. The CDR3 bases are TGTGCCAGCAGCAAACGGGAGCTCGGGGAGCTGTTTTTT. Amino acids: CASSKRELGELFF.